This T cell receptor beta chain was captured in a study of blood T cell repertoires in COVID-19. Overall study context: Specimens from acute and convalescent COVID-19 originated in the United States, Italy and Spain.

Original methodology: Amplification from reference gene primers served as the basis for estimated nucleated cell counts. Produced via immunoSEQ multiplex PCR; TCRdb's table is partial and in-frame only. V, J and clone size are taken as reported in that table, and D and trimming were inferred from the DNA itself. The table includes around 170,000 clones, approximately 74% detected once. Germline assignment: CDR1 SGDLS and CDR2 YYNGEE. Trimming shortened V by 4 bases and J by 1 base, and 17 bases separated the two germline ends. The CDR3 consists of 16 residues. This clone was picked up one time. The sequencing sample was made of peripheral blood. The sequence was obtained from a woman of 80 years or more with acute or convalescent COVID-19. The chain couples TRBV9 to TRBJ1-1, with TRBD1 as a possible D gene (6 bases). The CDR3 reads CASSPQGRVGNTEAFF. The CDR3 DNA reads TGTGCCAGCAGCCCCCAGGGGAGGGTTGGGAACACTGAAGCTTTCTTT.